This TCR beta chain was identified during a study of T cells in Graves' hyperthyroidism and ophthalmopathy. Study-level points and caveats: A 13 V-J model separated ophthalmopathy from stable hyperthyroidism.

Within the sample, this clonotype is medium-sized. Its antigen is not identified. The source material, RNA transcripts, was used to amplify TCR beta CDR3 regions. HTBI primers were the set used in a first-round RT-PCR of the TCR CDR3. MiXCR was run by TCRdb on the multiplex PCR reads, yielding one entry per CDR3 protein. The data show 30,000 to 35,000 distinct CDR3 sequences, with around 52% seen just once and more than 25% held by the top ten. Germline CDR1 and CDR2: SQVTM and ANQGSEA. V was clipped by 2 bases and J by 0 bases, with 8 bases between them. The CDR3 runs 13 residues. Each diagnosis drew on symptoms, thyroxine, TRAb, thyroid ultrasound and orbital computed tomography findings.

This clonotype originated in a woman in her thirties or forties with Graves' ophthalmopathy. The V call is TRBV29-1, the J call TRBJ2-7; the D is unclear. Sequences were obtained from blood. The CDR3 bases are TGCAGCGTTGAAAGAGACACCTCCTACGAGCAGTACTTC. Amino acids: CSVERDTSYEQYF.